Listed below are T cell receptor beta chains from one sample, sequenced in a study of OX40 agonist ivuxolimab in advanced cancers. The protocol was immunoSEQ multiplex PCR, while the TCRdb copy is restricted to in-frame clones and leaves out a portion. The repertoire holds roughly 100,000 clones, just under 85% seen once, with around 1.6% in the top ten. The starting material was CD4+ or CD8+ T cells sorted from blood, obtained in a trial of the OX40 agonist ivuxolimab. These receptors came from an adult with an advanced solid tumor such as melanoma, head and neck, liver or kidney cancer. The CDR3 runs from the conserved cysteine through the conserved F or W. A D gene is named only where the DNA matches it firmly. Some rows have no size entry. The others give once, few or many, or a class for an expanded clone.

TRBV19,TRBD1,NA,TRBJ2-7,CASSDPTGLFSGEQYF,TGTGCCAGTAGTGATCCGACAGGGCTCTTCTCTGGAGAGCAGTACTTC
TRBV27,NA,NA,TRBJ2-7,CASTQRGSSYEQYF,TGTGCCAGCACCCAAAGAGGTTCTTCCTACGAGCAGTACTTC
TRBV5-4,NA,NA,TRBJ1-2,CASSSPGPYGYTF,TGTGCCAGCAGCTCACCGGGCCCATATGGCTACACCTTC
TRBV5-4,TRBD2,few,TRBJ2-4,CASSPMVGLAGVRNIQYF,TGTGCCAGCAGCCCGATGGTAGGACTAGCGGGAGTGAGAAACATTCAGTACTTC
TRBV4-2,NA,NA,TRBJ2-2,CASSRPGRAITGELFF,TGTGCCAGCAGCAGACCGGGCCGAGCTATCACCGGGGAGCTGTTTTTT
TRBV6-5,NA,NA,TRBJ2-7,CASSYSPRVEQYF,TGTGCCAGCAGTTACTCCCCCAGGGTCGAGCAGTACTTC
TRBV2,NA,NA,TRBJ2-6,CASIREVGANVLTF,TGTGCCAGCATTAGAGAGGTTGGGGCCAACGTCCTGACTTTC
TRBV28,NA,NA,TRBJ2-3,CASGSWGNTDTQYF,TGTGCCAGCGGTAGTTGGGGGAACACAGATACGCAGTATTTT
TRBV2,NA,NA,TRBJ1-5,CASSQAHSNQPQHF,TGTGCCAGCAGTCAGGCACATAGCAATCAGCCCCAGCATTTT
TRBV15,TRBD1,NA,TRBJ1-2,CATSSSWGQGGEGYTF,TGTGCCACCAGCAGCAGTTGGGGACAGGGAGGAGAAGGCTACACCTTC
TRBV18,NA,NA,TRBJ2-7,CASSTPLTYEQYF,TGTGCCAGCTCCACCCCCCTTACCTACGAGCAGTACTTC
TRBV7-9,TRBD2,NA,TRBJ2-5,CASSSTGGGETQYF,TGTGCCAGCAGCTCCACGGGGGGAGGAGAGACCCAGTACTTC
TRBV7-3,NA,NA,TRBJ2-3,CASSVAGDGDTQYF,TGTGCCAGCAGCGTCGCAGGGGACGGAGATACGCAGTATTTT
TRBV5-7,TRBD1,NA,TRBJ2-5,CASSLSEGATQYF,TGTGCCAGCAGCTTGAGTGAGGGGGCGACCCAGTACTTC
TRBV14,NA,once,TRBJ2-7,CASSQLNRDTYEQYF,TGTGCCAGCAGCCAACTTAACAGGGATACCTACGAGCAGTACTTC
TRBV28,TRBD1,NA,TRBJ2-7,CASRGQRAIYEQYF,TGTGCCAGTCGGGGACAGAGGGCTATCTACGAGCAGTACTTC
TRBV10-3,NA,NA,TRBJ2-3,CAISESWQGISTDTQYF,TGTGCCATCAGTGAGTCCTGGCAGGGGATAAGCACAGATACGCAGTATTTT
TRBV6-1,NA,NA,TRBJ1-2,CASGGLGYGYTF,TGTGCCAGCGGGGGGCTAGGCTATGGCTACACCTTC
TRBV5-5,NA,many,TRBJ1-3,CASSLEGTFSGNTIYF,TGTGCCAGCAGCTTGGAGGGGACCTTCTCTGGAAACACCATATATTTT
TRBV28,NA,few,TRBJ2-7,CASLTGTATYEQYF,TGTGCCAGCCTGACCGGGACGGCCACCTACGAGCAGTACTTC
TRBV28,TRBD1,NA,TRBJ1-5,CASRLDRGHNQPQHF,TGTGCCAGCAGATTGGACAGGGGGCACAATCAGCCCCAGCATTTT
TRBV6-1,TRBD2,NA,TRBJ2-7,CASTRTSGVSYEQYF,TGTGCCAGCACTCGGACTAGCGGGGTCTCCTACGAGCAGTACTTC
TRBV6-5,TRBD2,NA,TRBJ2-1,CASRVASGGTVEFF,TGTGCCAGCAGAGTGGCTAGCGGGGGGACAGTAGAGTTCTTC